The TCR beta chain under discussion was sequenced for a study of OX40 agonist ivuxolimab in advanced cancers. Study-wide context: The treatment was a fully human IgG2 OX40 agonist, ivuxolimab. Males comprised 70% to 85% of the group, whose mean age was roughly 60 years (range roughly 20 to 85).

This CDR3 spans 15 amino acids. V lost 2 bases to trimming and J lost 1 base, with 10 bases between them. Germline lookup yields CDR1 SGHTA and CDR2 FQGNSA. With regard to this clone: Its antigen is not known.

Study-level points and caveats: The study found among the lowest clonal expansion in partial responders at 0.1-3.0 mg/kg.

TCRdb keeps only in-frame clones here, not all; method: immunoSEQ multiplex PCR. The sample has approximately 70,000 clones, about 85% seen once; the top ten hold 6% to 7.5%. This specimen consisted of CD4+ or CD8+ T cells sorted from blood, obtained in a trial of the OX40 agonist ivuxolimab. V usage is TRBV7-2 and J usage is TRBJ2-3, with a possible D match to TRBD2 (5 bases). The clonotype comes from an adult with an advanced solid tumor such as melanoma, head and neck, liver or kidney cancer. CDR3 amino acids: CASSLSRGGTDTQYF. Written as DNA, the CDR3 is TGTGCCAGCAGCTTATCTCGGGGAGGCACAGATACGCAGTATTTT.